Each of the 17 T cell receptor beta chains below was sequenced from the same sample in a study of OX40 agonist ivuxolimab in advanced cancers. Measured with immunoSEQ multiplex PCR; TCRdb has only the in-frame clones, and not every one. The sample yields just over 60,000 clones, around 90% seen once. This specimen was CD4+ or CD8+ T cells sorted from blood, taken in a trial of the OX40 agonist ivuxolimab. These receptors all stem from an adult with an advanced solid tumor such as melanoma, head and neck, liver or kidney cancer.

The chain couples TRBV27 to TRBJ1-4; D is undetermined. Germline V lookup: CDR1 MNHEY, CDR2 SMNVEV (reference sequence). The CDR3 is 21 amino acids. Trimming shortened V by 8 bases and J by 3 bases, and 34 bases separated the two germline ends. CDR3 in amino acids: CASPYLGRAKVVKLANEKLFF. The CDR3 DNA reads TGTGCCAGCCCTTACCTTGGTCGAGCTAAGGTGGTGAAGTTAGCTAATGAAAAACTGTTTTTT.

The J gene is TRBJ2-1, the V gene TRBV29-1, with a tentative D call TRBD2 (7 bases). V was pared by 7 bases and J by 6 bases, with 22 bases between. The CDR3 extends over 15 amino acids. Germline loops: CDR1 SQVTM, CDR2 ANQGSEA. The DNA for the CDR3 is TGCAGCGCTCCAGGGGAAGCGGGACTATTCAATGAGCAGTTCTTC. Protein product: CSAPGEAGLFNEQFF.

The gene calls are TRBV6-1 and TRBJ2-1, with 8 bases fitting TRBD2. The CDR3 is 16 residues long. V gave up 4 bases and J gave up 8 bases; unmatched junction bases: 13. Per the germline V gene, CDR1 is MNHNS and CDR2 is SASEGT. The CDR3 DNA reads TGTGCCAGCAGTGCCGATTCTAGCGGGCTCTTGGATGAGCAGTTCTTC. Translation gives CASSADSSGLLDEQFF.

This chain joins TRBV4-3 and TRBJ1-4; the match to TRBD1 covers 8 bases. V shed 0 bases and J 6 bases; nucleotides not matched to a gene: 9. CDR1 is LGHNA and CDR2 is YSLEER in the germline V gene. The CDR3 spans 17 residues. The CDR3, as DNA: TGCGCCAGCAGCCAAGATCGGTGGGGGACAGGTGATGAAAAACTGTTTTTT. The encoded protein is CASSQDRWGTGDEKLFF.

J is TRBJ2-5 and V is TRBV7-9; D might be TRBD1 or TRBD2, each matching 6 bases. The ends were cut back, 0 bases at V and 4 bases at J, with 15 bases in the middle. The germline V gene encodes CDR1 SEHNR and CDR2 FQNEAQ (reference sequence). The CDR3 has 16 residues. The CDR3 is CASSLARDIRTETQYF. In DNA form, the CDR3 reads TGTGCCAGCAGCTTAGCGCGGGACATTCGGACAGAGACCCAGTACTTC.

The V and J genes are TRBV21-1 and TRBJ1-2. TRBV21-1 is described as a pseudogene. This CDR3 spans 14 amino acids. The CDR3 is CASSKNPPNYGYTF. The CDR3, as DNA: TGTGCCAGCAGCAAAAACCCGCCTAACTATGGCTACACCTTC.

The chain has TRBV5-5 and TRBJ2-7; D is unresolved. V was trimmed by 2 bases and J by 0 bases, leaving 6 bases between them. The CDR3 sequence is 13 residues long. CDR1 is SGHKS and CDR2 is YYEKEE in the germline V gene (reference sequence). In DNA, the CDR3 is TGTGCCAGCAGCTTTGGTTACTCCTACGAGCAGTACTTC. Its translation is CASSFGYSYEQYF.

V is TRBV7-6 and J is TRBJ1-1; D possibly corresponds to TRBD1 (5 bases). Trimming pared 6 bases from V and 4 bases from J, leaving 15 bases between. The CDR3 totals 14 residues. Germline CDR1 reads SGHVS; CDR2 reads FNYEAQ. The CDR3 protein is CASSHSTGGTEAFF. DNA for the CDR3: TGTGCCAGCAGTCATTCTACCGGGGGCACTGAAGCTTTCTTT.

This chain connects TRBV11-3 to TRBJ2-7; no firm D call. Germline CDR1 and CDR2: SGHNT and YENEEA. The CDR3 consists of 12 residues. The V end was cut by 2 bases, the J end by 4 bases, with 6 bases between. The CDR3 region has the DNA TGTGCCAGCAGCTTAACTCTATACGAGCAGTACTTC. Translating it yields CASSLTLYEQYF.

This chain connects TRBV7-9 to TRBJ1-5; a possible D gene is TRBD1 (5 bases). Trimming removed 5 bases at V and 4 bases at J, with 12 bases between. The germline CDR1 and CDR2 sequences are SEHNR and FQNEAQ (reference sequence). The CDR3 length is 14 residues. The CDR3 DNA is TGTGCCAGCAGCGTCGGGGGGGGGAATCAGCCCCAGCATTTT. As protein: CASSVGGGNQPQHF.

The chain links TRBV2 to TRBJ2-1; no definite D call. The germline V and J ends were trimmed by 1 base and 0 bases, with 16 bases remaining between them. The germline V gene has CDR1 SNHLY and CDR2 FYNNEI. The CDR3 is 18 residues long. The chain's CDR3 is CASSEGEFGPSSYNEQFF. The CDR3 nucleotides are TGTGCCAGCAGTGAAGGAGAGTTCGGTCCCAGCTCCTACAATGAGCAGTTCTTC.

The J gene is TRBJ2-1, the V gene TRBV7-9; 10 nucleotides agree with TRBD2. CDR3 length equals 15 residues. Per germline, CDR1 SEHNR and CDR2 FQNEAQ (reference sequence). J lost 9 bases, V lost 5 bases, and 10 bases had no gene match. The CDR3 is CASSPLAGGVFEQFF. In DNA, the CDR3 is TGTGCCAGCAGCCCATTAGCGGGGGGTGTTTTTGAGCAGTTCTTC.

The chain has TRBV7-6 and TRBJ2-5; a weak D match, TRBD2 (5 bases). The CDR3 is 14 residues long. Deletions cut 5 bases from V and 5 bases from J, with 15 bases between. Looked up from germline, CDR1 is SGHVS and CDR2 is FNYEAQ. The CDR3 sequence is CASSPGLARETQYF. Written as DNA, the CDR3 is TGTGCCAGCAGCCCCGGACTGGCTAGGGAGACCCAGTACTTC.

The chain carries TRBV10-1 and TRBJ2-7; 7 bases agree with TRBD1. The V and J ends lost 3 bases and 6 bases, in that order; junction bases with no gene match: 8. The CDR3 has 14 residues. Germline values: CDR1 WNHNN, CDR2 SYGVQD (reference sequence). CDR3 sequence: CASSDIDRVGEQYF. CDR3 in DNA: TGCGCCAGCAGTGATATCGACAGGGTTGGCGAGCAGTACTTC.

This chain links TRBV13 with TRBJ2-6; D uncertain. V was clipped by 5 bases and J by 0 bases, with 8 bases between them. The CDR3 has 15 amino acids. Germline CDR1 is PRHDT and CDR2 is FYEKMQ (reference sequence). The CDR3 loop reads CASSLRNSGANVLTF. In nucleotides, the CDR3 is TGTGCCAGCAGCCTTCGGAACTCTGGGGCCAACGTCCTGACTTTC.

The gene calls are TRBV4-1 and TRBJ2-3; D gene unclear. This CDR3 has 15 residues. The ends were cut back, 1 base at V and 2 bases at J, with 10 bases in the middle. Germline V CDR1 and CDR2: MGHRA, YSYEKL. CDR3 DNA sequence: TGCGCCAGCAGCCAAGTTTGGGCTATCACAGATACGCAGTATTTT. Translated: CASSQVWAITDTQYF.

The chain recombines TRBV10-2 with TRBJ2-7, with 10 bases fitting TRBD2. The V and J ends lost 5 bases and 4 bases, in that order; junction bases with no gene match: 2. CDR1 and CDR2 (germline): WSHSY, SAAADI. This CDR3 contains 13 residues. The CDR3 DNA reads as TGCGCCAGCAGTATGGGACTAGCGTACGAGCAGTACTTC. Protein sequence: CASSMGLAYEQYF.